This is a list of T cell receptor beta chains from one sample in a study of T cells after yellow fever vaccination. TCRdb re-analysed the 5' RACE reads in MiXCR, keeping a single row per CDR3 protein. The sample yields under 550,000 distinct CDR3 sequences, 20% to 25% seen once. The material was PBMCs, obtained roughly 20 days after the first yellow fever vaccination. These receptors all stem from a man aged 18 to 30 who received the YFV17D yellow fever vaccine. Each CDR3 is given with its conserved first and last residue. The D gene is left open where the match is weak. Size tells how often a clone was seen (once, few, many) or the class of an expanded clone, and some rows leave it out.

>TRBV10-1|-|TRBJ2-3|-
TGCGCCAGCAGTGAGGCCAGCCGGACCGGCGGCACAGATACGCAGTATTTT
CASSEASRTGGTDTQYF
>TRBV2|-|TRBJ1-5|TRBD1
TGTGCCAGCAAGGGACAGTCAATCGGACCCCAGCATTTT
CASKGQSIGPQHF
>TRBV29-1|few|TRBJ2-5|TRBD1
TGCAGCGAATCAAGACGGGACAGGGATGAGACCCAGTACTTC
CSESRRDRDETQYF
>TRBV2|-|TRBJ1-1|-
TGTGCCAGCACCAAACGGGCCACTGAAGCTTTCTTT
CASTKRATEAFF
>TRBV6-2/TRBV6-3|-|TRBJ2-7|-
TGTGCCAGCAGAGACGCGGGGCGAGCGGGTGAGCAGTACTTC
CASRDAGRAGEQYF
>TRBV5-1|few|TRBJ2-3|TRBD2
TGCGCCAGCGCTAAGCGGGACACAGATACGCAGTATTTT
CASAKRDTDTQYF
>TRBV6-2/TRBV6-3|-|TRBJ2-7|TRBD1
TGTGCCAGCAGTCTACCGGGACAGGGCTTCTTCTCCTACGAGCAGTACTTC
CASSLPGQGFFSYEQYF
>TRBV7-9|few|TRBJ2-5|TRBD1
TGTGCCAGCAGCGGGACAGTCATCCAAGAGACCCAGTACTTC
CASSGTVIQETQYF
>TRBV11-2|-|TRBJ2-3|TRBD2
TGTGCCAGCAGCCCCGATAGCGGGGGTTTGGCAGATACGCAGTATTTT
CASSPDSGGLADTQYF
>TRBV20-1|-|TRBJ1-2|-
TGCAGTGCTGAGGACTCAAAAGGAGCTAACTATGGCTACACCTTC
CSAEDSKGANYGYTF
>TRBV9|few|TRBJ2-1|-
TGTGCCAGCAGCCTCGGGACTCGAAACAATGAGCAGTTCTTC
CASSLGTRNNEQFF
>TRBV10-2|few|TRBJ2-7|TRBD1
TGCGCCAGCAGAGGGGACAGGGGCTACGAGCAGTACTTC
CASRGDRGYEQYF
>TRBV9|-|TRBJ2-2|-
TGTGCCAGCAGCGGGGAACAGGTATACGCCGGGGAGCTGTTTTTT
CASSGEQVYAGELFF
>TRBV21-1|few|TRBJ1-1|-
TGTGCCAGCGCCAATGGAGGACCGAGGAACACTGAAGCTTTCTTT
CASANGGPRNTEAFF
>TRBV18|-|TRBJ1-6|TRBD1
TGTGCCAGCTCATCACCGACCGGGACAGAGAATTCACCCCTCCACTTT
CASSSPTGTENSPLHF
>TRBV10-3|-|TRBJ2-7|-
TGTGCCATCAGTGAGTCGGACCGGGTCGTCGAGCAGTACTTC
CAISESDRVVEQYF
>TRBV4-1|-|TRBJ2-5|-
TGCGCCAGCAGCCAAGATCTGGCTATACAAGAGACCCAGTACTTC
CASSQDLAIQETQYF
>TRBV6-5|-|TRBJ2-5|TRBD2
TGTGCCAGCAAAGAGCGGGGGGAGACCCAGTACTTC
CASKERGETQYF
>TRBV6-6|-|TRBJ1-2|-
TGTGCCAGCAACTCGGCGGGCTATGGCTACACCTTC
CASNSAGYGYTF
>TRBV5-1|-|TRBJ1-2|-
TGCGCCAGCAGACAAGTGACCGGGACACTTAACTATGGCTACACCTTC
CASRQVTGTLNYGYTF
>TRBV30|-|TRBJ2-1|-
TGTGCCTGGACCCCCCGGGGTTCCTACAATGAGCAGTTCTTC
CAWTPRGSYNEQFF
>TRBV5-1|-|TRBJ2-2|-
TGCGCCAGCAGCTTCACTAGCCCGAACACCGGGGAGCTGTTTTTT
CASSFTSPNTGELFF
>TRBV5-6|few|TRBJ1-2|-
TGTGCCAGCAGCTTGTTCGGCCGCTATGGCTACACCTTC
CASSLFGRYGYTF
>TRBV4-3|few|TRBJ1-2|-
TGCGCCAGCAGCCAAGCCGGGACGGCAAATGGCTACACCTTC
CASSQAGTANGYTF
>TRBV20-1|-|TRBJ1-4|TRBD1
TGCAGTGCTAGAGAGACCGACAGGGCGGGAAAACTGTTTTTT
CSARETDRAGKLFF
>TRBV27|-|TRBJ2-5|TRBD1
TGTGCCAGCAGAAGACAGGGCCAAGAGACCCAGTACTTC
CASRRQGQETQYF
>TRBV5-1|-|TRBJ1-5|-
TGCGCCAGCAGCTTGGACGGGGGAAAGAATCAGCCCCAGCATTTT
CASSLDGGKNQPQHF
>TRBV28|-|TRBJ1-2|TRBD1
TGTGCCAGCAGCACTCATGGACAGGGGGCAGATGGCTACACCTTC
CASSTHGQGADGYTF
>TRBV20-1|-|TRBJ1-2|-
TGCAGTGCTTCGACAGGCTATGGCTACACCTTC
CSASTGYGYTF
>TRBV7-2|many|TRBJ2-5|-
TGTGCCAGCAGCTTCTCCAGGGGAGAGACCCAGTACTTC
CASSFSRGETQYF
>TRBV20-1|-|TRBJ2-3|-
TGCAGTGCCGATTATGCGGGCACAGATACGCAGTATTTT
CSADYAGTDTQYF
>TRBV6-4|few|TRBJ1-5|-
TGTGCCAGCAAATTTAATCAGCCCCAGCATTTT
CASKFNQPQHF
>TRBV11-1|few|TRBJ2-5|-
TGTGCCAGCAGCCAATTGCCACCCCGGGTGACCCAGTACTTC
CASSQLPPRVTQYF
>TRBV4-2|-|TRBJ2-4|TRBD2
TGTGACAGCAGCGATCATTCCGGGACTAGCGGGTATCAAGCCAAAAACATTCAGTACTTC
CDSSDHSGTSGYQAKNIQYF
>TRBV27|-|TRBJ1-2|-
TGTGCCAGCAGTCCCGGGACGCGCGGAGGCTACACCTTC
CASSPGTRGGYTF
>TRBV5-5|-|TRBJ1-3|-
TGTGCCAGCAGCCCCTCTTCCGTGGGAAACACCATATATTTT
CASSPSSVGNTIYF
>TRBV25-1|few|TRBJ2-1|-
TGTGCCACCGCGGTCGCCCCCAATGAGCAGTTCTTC
CATAVAPNEQFF
>TRBV4-2|few|TRBJ2-5|-
TGTGCCAGCAGCCACGCAAGCGCCAACCGTGAAGAGACCCAGTACTTC
CASSHASANREETQYF
>TRBV7-2|many|TRBJ2-1|-
TGTGCCAGCAGCGCATACAATGAGCAGTTCTTC
CASSAYNEQFF
>TRBV7-9|many|TRBJ1-1|-
TGTGCCAGCAGCCAGGTGGCAGCCGCGGAAGCTTTCTTT
CASSQVAAAEAFF
>TRBV7-2|-|TRBJ1-2|TRBD1
TGTGCCAGCACCCGTGAGACCGGGACAGGGGTCTATGGCTACACCTTC
CASTRETGTGVYGYTF
>TRBV10-3|-|TRBJ2-1|TRBD2
TGTGCCATCAGTGACCCTAGCGGGGTCATCTTC
CAISDPSGVIF
>TRBV20-1|few|TRBJ1-1|-
TGCAGTGCTTTGGGATATTCGAACACTGAAGCTTTCTTT
CSALGYSNTEAFF